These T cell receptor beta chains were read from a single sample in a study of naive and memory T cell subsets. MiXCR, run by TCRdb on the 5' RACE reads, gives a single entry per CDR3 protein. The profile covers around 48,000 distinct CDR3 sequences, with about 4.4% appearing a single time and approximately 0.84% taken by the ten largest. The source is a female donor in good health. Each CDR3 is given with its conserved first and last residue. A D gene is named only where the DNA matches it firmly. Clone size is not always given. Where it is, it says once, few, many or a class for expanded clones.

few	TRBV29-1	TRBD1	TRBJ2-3	TGCAGCGTAGACAGGGGTTGGGCCTCAGATACGCAGTATTTT	CSVDRGWASDTQYF
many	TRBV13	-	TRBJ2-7	TGTGCCAGCAGCTCCTACAGTTTCTCCTACGAGCAGTACTTC	CASSSYSFSYEQYF
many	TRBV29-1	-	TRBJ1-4	TGCAGCGTTGTAGGGGGGGACGGTAATGAAAAACTGTTTTTT	CSVVGGDGNEKLFF
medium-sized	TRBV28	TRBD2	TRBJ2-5	TGTGCCAGCGCTTGGCGGGAGACCCACCAAGAGACCCAGTACTTC	CASAWRETHQETQYF
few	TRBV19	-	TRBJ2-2	TGTGCCAGTAGTATAGACGCAGTTGCGGGGGAGCTGTTTTTT	CASSIDAVAGELFF
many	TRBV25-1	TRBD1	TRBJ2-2	TGTGCCAGCAGTGAAGATGGCCCACAGGGGACCGGGGAGCTGTTTTTT	CASSEDGPQGTGELFF
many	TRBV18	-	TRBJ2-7	TGTGCCAGCGGAAGCTCCTACGAGCAGTACTTC	CASGSSYEQYF
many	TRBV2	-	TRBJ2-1	TGTGCCAGCAGGGGGGGCGGGACTGGCTCCTACAATGAGCAGTTCTTC	CASRGGGTGSYNEQFF
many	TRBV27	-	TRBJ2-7	TGTGCCAGCAGTTTCGGACAGACGGGGGAGCAGTACTTC	CASSFGQTGEQYF
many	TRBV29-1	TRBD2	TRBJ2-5	TGCAGCGTTGGGACTAGCGGGATGTACCAAGAGACCCAGTACTTC	CSVGTSGMYQETQYF
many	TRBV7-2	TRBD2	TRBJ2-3	TGTGCCAGCAGCTCACGGACTAGCGGGAGGGCCGGTCGAGATACGCAGTATTTT	CASSSRTSGRAGRDTQYF
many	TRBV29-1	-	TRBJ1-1	TGCAGCGTTGTGGGGGGAGGGTCAGTAACTGAAGCTTTCTTT	CSVVGGGSVTEAFF
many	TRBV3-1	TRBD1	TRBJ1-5	TGTGCCAGCAGCCGAGGGACAGGGGCCCAGCCCCAGCATTTT	CASSRGTGAQPQHF
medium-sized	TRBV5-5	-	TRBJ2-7	TGTGCCAGCAGCTTGAGCAGACCCTACGAGCAGTACTTC	CASSLSRPYEQYF
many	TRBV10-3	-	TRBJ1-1	TGTGCCATCAGGGAATTCGAGGTAGCGAACACTGAAGCTTTCTTT	CAIREFEVANTEAFF
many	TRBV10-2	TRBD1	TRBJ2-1	TGCGCCGGGACAGCTAACAATGAGCAGTTCTTC	CAGTANNEQFF
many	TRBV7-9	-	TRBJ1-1	TGTGCCAGCAGACCTAAGGACAGACTGAACACTGAAGCTTTCTTT	CASRPKDRLNTEAFF
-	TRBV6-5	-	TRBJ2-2	TGTGCCAGCAGTGGAACGGGACTCCCCACCGGGGAGCTGTTTTTT	CASSGTGLPTGELFF
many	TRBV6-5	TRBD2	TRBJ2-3	TGTGCCAGCAGTTCCTCCCGACTAGCGGGAAGAGGGACAGATACGCAGTATTTT	CASSSSRLAGRGTDTQYF
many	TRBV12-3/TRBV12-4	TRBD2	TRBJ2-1	TGTGCCAGCAGTTTTGCCAGCGGGAGTCGAAAGGGTGAGCAGTTCTTC	CASSFASGSRKGEQFF
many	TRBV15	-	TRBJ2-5	TGTGCCACCAGCAGAGATACCAGAGGGATGGGGGCAGAGACCCAGTACTTC	CATSRDTRGMGAETQYF
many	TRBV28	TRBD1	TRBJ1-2	TGTGCCAGCAGTTACGGGACAGGGAGTGGCTACACCTTC	CASSYGTGSGYTF
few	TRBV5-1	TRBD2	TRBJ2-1	TGCGCCAGCAGCTTGCCGACTAGCGGGAGGGGGAATGAGCAGTTCTTC	CASSLPTSGRGNEQFF
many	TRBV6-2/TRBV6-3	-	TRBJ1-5	TGTGCCAGCCGTGCGCGAGGGATCGGCAATCAGCCCCAGCATTTT	CASRARGIGNQPQHF